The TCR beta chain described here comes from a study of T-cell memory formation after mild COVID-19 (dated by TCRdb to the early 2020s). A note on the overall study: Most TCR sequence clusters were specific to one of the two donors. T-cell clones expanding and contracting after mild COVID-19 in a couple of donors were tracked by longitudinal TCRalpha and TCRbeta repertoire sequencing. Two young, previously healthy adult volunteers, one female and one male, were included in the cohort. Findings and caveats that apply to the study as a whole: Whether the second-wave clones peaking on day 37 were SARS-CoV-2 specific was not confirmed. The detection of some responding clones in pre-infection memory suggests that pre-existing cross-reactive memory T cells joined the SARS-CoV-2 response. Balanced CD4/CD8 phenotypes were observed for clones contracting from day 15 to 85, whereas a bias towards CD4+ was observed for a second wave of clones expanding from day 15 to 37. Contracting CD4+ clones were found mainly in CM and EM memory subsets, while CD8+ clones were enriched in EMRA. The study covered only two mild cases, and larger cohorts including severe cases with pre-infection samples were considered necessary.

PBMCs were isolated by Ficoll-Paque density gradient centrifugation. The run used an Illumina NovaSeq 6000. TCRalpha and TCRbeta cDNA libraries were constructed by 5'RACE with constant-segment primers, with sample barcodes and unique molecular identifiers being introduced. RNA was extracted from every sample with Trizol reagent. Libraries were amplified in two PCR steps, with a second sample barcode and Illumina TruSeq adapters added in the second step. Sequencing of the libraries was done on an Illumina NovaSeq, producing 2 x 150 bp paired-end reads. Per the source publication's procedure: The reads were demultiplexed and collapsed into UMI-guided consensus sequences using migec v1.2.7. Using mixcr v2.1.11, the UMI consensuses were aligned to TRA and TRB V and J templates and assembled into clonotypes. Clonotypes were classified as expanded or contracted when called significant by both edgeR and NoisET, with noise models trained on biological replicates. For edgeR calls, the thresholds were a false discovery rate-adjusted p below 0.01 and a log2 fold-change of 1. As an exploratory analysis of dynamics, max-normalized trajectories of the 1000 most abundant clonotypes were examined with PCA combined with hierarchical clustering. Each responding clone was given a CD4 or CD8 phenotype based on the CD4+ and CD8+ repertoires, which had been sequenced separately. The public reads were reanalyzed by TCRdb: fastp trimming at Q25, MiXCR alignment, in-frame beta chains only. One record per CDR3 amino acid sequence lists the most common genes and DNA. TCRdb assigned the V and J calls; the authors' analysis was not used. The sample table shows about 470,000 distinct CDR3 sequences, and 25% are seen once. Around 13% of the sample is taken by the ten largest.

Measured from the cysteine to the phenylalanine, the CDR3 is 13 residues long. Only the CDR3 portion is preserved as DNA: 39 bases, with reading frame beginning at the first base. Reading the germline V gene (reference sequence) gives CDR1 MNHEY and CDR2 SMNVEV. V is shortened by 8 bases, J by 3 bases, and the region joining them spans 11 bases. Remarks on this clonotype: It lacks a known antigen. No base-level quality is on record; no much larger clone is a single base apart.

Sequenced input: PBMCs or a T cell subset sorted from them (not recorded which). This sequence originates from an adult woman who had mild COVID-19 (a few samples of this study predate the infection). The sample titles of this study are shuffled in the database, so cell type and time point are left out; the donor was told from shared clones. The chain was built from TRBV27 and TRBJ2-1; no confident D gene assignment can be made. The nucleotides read TGTGCCAGCGCTCGTGGGCTCTACAATGAGCAGTTCTTC. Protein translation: CASARGLYNEQFF.